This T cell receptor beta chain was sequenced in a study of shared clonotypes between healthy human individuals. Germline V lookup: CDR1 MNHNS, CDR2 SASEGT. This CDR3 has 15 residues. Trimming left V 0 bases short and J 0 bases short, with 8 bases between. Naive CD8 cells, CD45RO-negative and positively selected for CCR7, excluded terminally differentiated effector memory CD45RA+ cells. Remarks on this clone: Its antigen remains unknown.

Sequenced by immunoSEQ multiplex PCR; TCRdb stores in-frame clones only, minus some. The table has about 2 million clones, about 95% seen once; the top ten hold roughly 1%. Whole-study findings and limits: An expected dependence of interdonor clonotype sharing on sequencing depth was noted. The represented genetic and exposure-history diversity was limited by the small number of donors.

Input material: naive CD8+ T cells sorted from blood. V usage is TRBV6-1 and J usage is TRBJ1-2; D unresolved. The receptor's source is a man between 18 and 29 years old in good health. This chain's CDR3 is CASSEAGSTNYGYTF. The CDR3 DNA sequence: TGTGCCAGCAGTGAAGCTGGCAGCACTAACTATGGCTACACCTTC.